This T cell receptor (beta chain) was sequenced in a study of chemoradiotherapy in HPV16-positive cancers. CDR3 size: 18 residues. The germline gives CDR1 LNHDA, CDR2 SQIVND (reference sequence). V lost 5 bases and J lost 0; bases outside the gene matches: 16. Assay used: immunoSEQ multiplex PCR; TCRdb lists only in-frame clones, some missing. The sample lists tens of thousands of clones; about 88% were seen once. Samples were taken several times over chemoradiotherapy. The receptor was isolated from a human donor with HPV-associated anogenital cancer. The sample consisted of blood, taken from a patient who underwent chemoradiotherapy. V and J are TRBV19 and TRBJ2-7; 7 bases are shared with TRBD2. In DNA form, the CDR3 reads TGTGCCAGTAGTGGGCCCCGGTCGGGGGGAGGGAGCTCCTACGAGCAGTACTTC. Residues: CASSGPRSGGGSSYEQYF.